Listed below are T cell receptor beta chains from one sample, sequenced in a study of blood T cells in healthy people across ages. One entry per CDR3 protein, called by TCRdb with MiXCR from the 5' RACE reads. The table lists hundreds of thousands of distinct CDR3 sequences, roughly 60% of them singletons. The specimen was blood. The receptors here all came from a man aged 25 to 45 in good health. Each CDR3 is given with its conserved first and last residue. The D gene is left open where the match is weak. Only part of the rows carry a size: once, few, many, or a class if the clone is expanded.

D | length | J | V | size | CDR3 | DNA
- | 17 | TRBJ2-4 | TRBV20-1 | - | CSARGASGGGAKNIQYF | TGCAGTGCTAGGGGGGCTAGCGGAGGGGGGGCCAAAAACATTCAGTACTTC
- | 13 | TRBJ1-2 | TRBV6-5 | - | CASSYSRGYGYTF | TGTGCCAGCAGTTACTCTCGGGGTTATGGCTACACCTTC
TRBD1 | 14 | TRBJ2-7 | TRBV29-1 | few | CSVELTGVNYEQYF | TGCAGCGTTGAGTTGACAGGGGTCAACTACGAGCAGTACTTC
- | 13 | TRBJ1-2 | TRBV20-1 | - | CSATSQGRYGYTF | TGCAGTGCTACGAGTCAGGGCCGCTATGGCTACACCTTC
- | 14 | TRBJ1-2 | TRBV29-1 | few | CSVESGVARYGYTF | TGCAGCGTTGAGTCCGGTGTGGCCAGATATGGCTACACCTTC
TRBD1 | 13 | TRBJ2-1 | TRBV29-1 | - | CSVDGQVYNEQFF | TGCAGCGTTGATGGACAGGTTTACAATGAGCAGTTCTTC
- | 13 | TRBJ2-1 | TRBV6-5 | few | CASSRGTYEEQFF | TGTGCCAGCAGTCGCGGGACTTACGAAGAGCAGTTCTTC
TRBD1 | 13 | TRBJ2-5 | TRBV20-1 | - | CSARETTGGTQYF | TGCAGTGCTAGGGAAACTACAGGGGGGACCCAGTACTTC
- | 12 | TRBJ2-7 | TRBV6-5 | few | CASSYSGVPQYF | TGTGCCAGCAGTTACTCGGGGGTCCCCCAGTACTTC
TRBD2 | 14 | TRBJ2-1 | TRBV12-3/TRBV12-4 | - | CASSFGREGQGQFF | TGTGCCAGCAGTTTTGGGCGGGAGGGCCAAGGGCAGTTCTTC
- | 15 | TRBJ2-7 | TRBV7-2 | - | CASSVGLLAEYEQYF | TGTGCCAGCAGCGTGGGACTCCTGGCGGAATACGAGCAGTACTTC
- | 11 | TRBJ2-3 | TRBV2 | - | CASTTVDTQYF | TGTGCCAGCACTACGGTAGATACGCAGTATTTT
- | 15 | TRBJ2-7 | TRBV12-3/TRBV12-4 | - | CASSLGGSLTYEQYF | TGTGCCAGCAGTTTGGGGGGCAGCCTAACCTACGAGCAGTACTTC
- | 11 | TRBJ2-5 | TRBV7-6 | - | CASSEEETQYF | TGTGCCAGCAGCGAGGAAGAGACCCAGTACTTC
- | 15 | TRBJ2-1 | TRBV11-2 | - | CASSLDLGRNNEQFF | TGTGCCAGCAGCTTAGACCTGGGAAGAAACAATGAGCAGTTCTTC
- | 15 | TRBJ2-3 | TRBV20-1 | - | CSARDIVGTWDTQYF | TGCAGTGCTAGAGATATCGTGGGAACCTGGGATACGCAGTATTTT
- | 14 | TRBJ2-7 | TRBV7-2 | - | CASSFGQGSFEQYF | TGTGCCAGCAGCTTCGGTCAGGGGTCTTTCGAGCAGTACTTC
- | 14 | TRBJ1-5 | TRBV7-2 | - | CASSWDTSYQPQHF | TGTGCCAGCAGCTGGGACACCAGTTATCAGCCCCAGCATTTT
- | 13 | TRBJ2-7 | TRBV20-1 | - | CSALRGSDYEQYF | TGCAGTGCTCTGAGGGGAAGCGATTACGAGCAGTACTTC
- | 11 | TRBJ2-3 | TRBV20-1 | - | CSRLSGDTQYF | TGCAGTAGGCTTTCAGGGGATACGCAGTATTTT
- | 16 | TRBJ2-1 | TRBV27 | once | CASSLLARTSYNEQFF | TGTGCCAGCAGTTTACTCGCCCGAACTTCCTACAATGAGCAGTTCTTC
TRBD2 | 15 | TRBJ2-7 | TRBV20-1 | few | CSASVATSGSYEQYF | TGCAGTGCTAGCGTCGCGACTAGCGGCTCCTACGAGCAGTACTTC
- | 14 | TRBJ1-2 | TRBV29-1 | - | CSVEDFQTEYGYTF | TGCAGCGTTGAAGATTTCCAGACAGAATATGGCTACACCTTC
- | 13 | TRBJ2-1 | TRBV9 | few | CASSLPGDPEQFF | TGTGCCAGCAGCCTTCCTGGAGACCCTGAGCAGTTCTTC